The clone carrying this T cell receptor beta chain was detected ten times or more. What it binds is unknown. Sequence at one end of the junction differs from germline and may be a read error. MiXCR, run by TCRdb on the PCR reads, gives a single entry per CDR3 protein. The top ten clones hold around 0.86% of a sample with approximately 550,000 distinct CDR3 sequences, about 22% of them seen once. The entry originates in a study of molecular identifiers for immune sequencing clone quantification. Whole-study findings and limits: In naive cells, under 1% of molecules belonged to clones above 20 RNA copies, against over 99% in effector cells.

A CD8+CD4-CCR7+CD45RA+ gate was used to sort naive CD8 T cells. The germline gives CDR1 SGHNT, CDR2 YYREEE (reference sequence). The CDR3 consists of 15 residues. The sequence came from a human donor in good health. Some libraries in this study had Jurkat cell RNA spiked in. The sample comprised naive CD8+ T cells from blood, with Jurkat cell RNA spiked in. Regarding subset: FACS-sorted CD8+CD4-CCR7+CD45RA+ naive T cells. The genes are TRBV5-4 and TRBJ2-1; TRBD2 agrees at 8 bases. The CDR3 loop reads CASSPWTSSHNEQFF. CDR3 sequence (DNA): TGTGCCAGCAGCCCCTGGACTAGCTCCCACAATGAGCAGTTCTTC.